This TCR beta chain was found in a study of T-cell reconstitution after alpha-beta-depleted transplantation in children. This clonotype was seen many times. Unique molecular identifiers tagged the TCRbeta library. TCRdb reanalysed the PCR reads using MiXCR and keeps one entry per CDR3 protein. The sample includes hundreds of thousands of distinct CDR3 sequences, approximately 9.5% of them seen just once. Germline CDR1 and CDR2: SGHTA and FQGNSA. This CDR3 is built from 16 residues. V lost 5 bases, J lost 12 bases, and 15 bases stayed unmatched. The source is a human donor who donated a stem cell graft to a child with acute lymphoblastic leukemia. Material: PBMCs from the stem cell graft donor, obtained from the stem cell graft. The rearrangement joins TRBV7-2 to TRBJ1-6; 8 nucleotides line up with TRBD1. CDR3 sequence: CASSPGPGTGAGPLHF. DNA of the CDR3: TGTGCCAGCAGCCCGGGCCCGGGGACAGGAGCAGGACCCCTCCACTTT.